The 6 T cell receptor beta chains below all came from one sample that was sequenced in a study of neurological immune-mediated disorders. MiXCR was run by TCRdb on the 5' RACE reads, yielding one entry per CDR3 protein. The data contain about 20,000 distinct CDR3 sequences, more than 2% of them singletons. The sample was PBMCs. The receptor set was obtained from a woman aged 18 to 35 with multiple sclerosis.

This clonotype was counted many times. The rearrangement links TRBV7-9 to TRBJ1-1; a weak D match, TRBD1 (5 bases). Trimming stripped 3 bases from V and 5 bases from J, with 10 bases between. CDR3 size: 13 residues. Germline CDR1 SEHNR, CDR2 FQNEAQ (reference sequence). CDR3: CASSLRGLTEAFF. CDR3 bases: TGTGCCAGCAGCTTGAGGGGATTAACTGAAGCTTTCTTT.

This sequence joins TRBV3-1 and TRBJ1-1; D not certain. This CDR3 comprises 16 residues. With 1 base removed from V and 0 bases from J, the gap between germline ends came to 12 bases. CDR1 and CDR2 (germline): LGHDT, YNNKEL (reference sequence). Written as DNA, the CDR3 is TGTGCCAGCAGCCAAGGATCGCACAGCTTGAACACTGAAGCTTTCTTT. Translated: CASSQGSHSLNTEAFF.

This clonotype was counted ten times or more. The chain combines TRBV20-1 with TRBJ2-2; 9 bases map to TRBD1. Trimming took 6 bases from V and 5 from J; bases not matched to a gene: 7. The CDR3 length is 14 residues. CDR1 is DFQATT, CDR2 SNEGSKA, per germline (reference sequence). Here the CDR3 reads CSARTGVKTGELFF. CDR3 coding DNA: TGCAGTGCGAGGACAGGGGTGAAGACCGGGGAGCTGTTTTTT.

This clonotype appeared a few times. This clone may be a read error of a much larger clone one base away. The rearrangement joins TRBV9 to TRBJ1-4, with D hard to call. CDR3 size: 14 residues. Germline V gives CDR1 SGDLS, CDR2 YYNGEE. The CDR3, as DNA: TGTGCCAGCAGCGTAGGGACGATAAATGACAAACTGTTTTTT. The encoded protein is CASSVGTINDKLFF.

This clonotype occurred many times. The chain uses TRBV9 and TRBJ2-7, with unresolved D. Trimming pared 0 bases from V and 6 bases from J, leaving 10 bases between. CDR3 length: 13 amino acids. Germline CDR1 and CDR2: SGDLS and YYNGEE. This CDR3 reads CASSVVDSGEQYF. The CDR3 region has the DNA TGTGCCAGCAGCGTAGTCGACTCTGGCGAGCAGTACTTC.

The chain recombines TRBV5-1 with TRBJ1-2; D unclear. Per germline, CDR1 SGHRS and CDR2 YFSETQ. V was shortened by 5 bases and J by 7 bases, with 12 bases between the two germline ends. There are 12 residues in the CDR3. CDR3 protein: CASSGAGVGYTF. CDR3 nucleotides: TGCGCCAGCAGTGGTGCCGGGGTTGGCTACACCTTC.